This TCR beta chain is from a study of cytomegalovirus exposure and HLA in healthy donors. Study findings and constraints: In a later analysis, TCR beta V- and J-gene trimming was associated with a missense DCLRE1C variant.

As for this clone: The antigen remains undetermined.

This CDR3 is 14 amino acids long. V was pared by 4 bases and J by 4 bases, with 4 bases of the junction left unmatched. The germline gives CDR1 MNHEY, CDR2 SVGAGI. PCR was performed using 60 Vbeta and 13 Jbeta primers. TCRdb's table, derived via immunoSEQ multiplex PCR, lists solely in-frame clones and lacks some. The table shows over 55,000 clones, with less than 75% occurring only once. The chain joins TRBV6-5 to TRBJ1-5, with 7 positions matching TRBD1. The TCR originated in a man aged 40-55 years in good health and CMV-seropositive. The source material was PBMCs. The chain's CDR3 is CASSSMTGNQPQHF. DNA of the CDR3: TGTGCCAGCAGTTCCATGACAGGGAATCAGCCCCAGCATTTT.